What follows are 15 T cell receptor beta chains derived from one specimen sequenced in a study of CD8+ T cells in alopecia areata. Treatment meaning: oral pan-JAK inhibitor, 5-10 mg twice daily. cDNA serving as the sequencing template came from extracted, reverse transcribed RNA. The assay was immunoSEQ multiplex PCR, and TCRdb's table has in-frame clones only and misses some. Of about 180,000 clones listed, approximately 52% are singletons. The input for sequencing was CD4+ T cells sorted from blood, taken at roughly week 55, from a patient treated with tofacitinib. These receptors all stem from a human donor with alopecia areata.

This clone was observed a few times. The chain couples TRBV7-9 to TRBJ2-7, with 9 bases that match TRBD1. The V gene end was trimmed by 5 bases and the J gene end by 0 bases; junction bases not matched to a gene: 5. This CDR3 contains 15 residues. Germline V lookup: CDR1 SEHNR, CDR2 FQNEAQ (reference sequence). CDR3 in amino acids: CASSAPDRGSYEQYF. The CDR3 coding sequence is TGTGCCAGCAGCGCCCCGGACAGGGGCTCCTACGAGCAGTACTTC.

V is TRBV7-9 and J is TRBJ1-2, with TRBD1 identical over 7 bases. The germline gives CDR1 SEHNR, CDR2 FQNEAQ (reference sequence). J gave up 3 bases and V 5 bases, and 15 bases lay outside the gene matches. CDR3 length: 17 amino acids. In DNA form, the CDR3 reads TGTGCCAGCAGCCCCGCCTTTGTTTTAGGGACAGACTATGGCTACACCTTC. Its protein product is CASSPAFVLGTDYGYTF.

The chain combines TRBV29-1 with TRBJ1-1; D is possibly TRBD1 (5 bases). This CDR3 comprises 14 residues. Germline V gene data show CDR1 as SQVTM and CDR2 as ANQGSEA. V was cut by 4 bases and J by 5 bases, with 17 bases left in between. The CDR3 DNA follows: TGCAGCGTTGTACGGGGCCTGACGAGAACTGAAGCTTTCTTT. It codes for CSVVRGLTRTEAFF.

CDR3 nucleotides: TGTGCCAGCAGCCCGTCACAGGGGATAGCTTCACCCCTCCACTTT. The encoded protein is CASSPSQGIASPLHF. The gene calls are TRBV7-2 and TRBJ1-6, with 7 positions matching TRBD1. From germline, CDR1 is SGHTA and CDR2 FQGNSA. Trimming removed 5 bases from V and 9 bases from J; junction bases left unmatched: 10. This CDR3 is built from 15 residues.

The chain links TRBV7-2 to TRBJ1-1; the D is unclear. Per germline, CDR1 SGHTA and CDR2 FQGNSA. The CDR3 has 14 amino acids. Trimming took 3 bases from V and 5 from J, leaving 13 bases between them. The DNA for the CDR3 is TGTGCCAGCAGCTTGACACCGCTGGGAACTGAAGCTTTCTTT. Its protein product is CASSLTPLGTEAFF.

The chain carries TRBV5-1 and TRBJ2-1; 9 bases are shared with TRBD1. The germline gives CDR1 SGHRS, CDR2 YFSETQ. V shed 4 bases and J 3 bases; nucleotides not matched to a gene: 5. CDR3 length: 15 residues. The CDR3 DNA is TGCGCCAGCAGCGCGGGACAGGGCCGCTACAATGAGCAGTTCTTC. Translating gives CASSAGQGRYNEQFF.

Turning to this clone: Different DNA sequences within this sample yield the same CDR3. The chain links TRBV29-1 to TRBJ1-1, with TRBD1 as a possible D gene (6 bases). The CDR3 spans 13 residues. V was shortened by 6 bases and J by 0 bases, with 11 bases between the two germline ends. Germline lookup yields CDR1 SQVTM and CDR2 ANQGSEA. CDR3 nucleotides: TGCAGCGTCAGGACAGTTTTGAACACTGAAGCTTTCTTT. This codes for CSVRTVLNTEAFF.

In this sample, this clone turned up a few times. V gene TRBV2 combines with J gene TRBJ2-3; D is perhaps TRBD1 or TRBD2 (6 bases each). Germline assignment: CDR1 SNHLY and CDR2 FYNNEI. Trimming shortened V by 0 bases and J by 3 bases, and 16 bases separated the two germline ends. This CDR3 is built from 17 residues. The DNA for the CDR3 is TGTGCCAGCAGTGAAGCCCCTCCGGGGGCTGGAACAGATACGCAGTATTTT. Protein product: CASSEAPPGAGTDTQYF.

The CDR3: CASSLYTSTDTQYF. The CDR3 DNA follows: TGTGCCAGCAGCTTATATACTAGCACAGATACGCAGTATTTT. This chain connects TRBV7-2 to TRBJ2-3; D uncertain. Trimming pared 2 bases from V and 0 bases from J, leaving 6 bases between. Germline V gene lookup returns CDR1 SGHTA and CDR2 FQGNSA. This CDR3 is built from 14 residues.

This clone showed up just a few times. The chain joins TRBV7-9 to TRBJ2-7; D ambiguous. This CDR3 region has 13 residues. Germline assignment: CDR1 SEHNR and CDR2 FQNEAQ (reference sequence). Trimming cost V 5 bases and J 3 bases, with 11 bases left between them. The CDR3: CASSPGLVYEQYF. For the CDR3, the DNA is TGTGCCAGCAGCCCCGGGCTCGTCTACGAGCAGTACTTC.

This clone showed up just a few times. The chain carries TRBV5-6 and TRBJ1-2, with D perhaps TRBD1 (6 bases). V was trimmed by 4 bases and J by 4 bases, leaving 17 bases between them. This CDR3 region has 15 residues. Germline V CDR1 and CDR2: SGHDT, YYEEEE. CDR3 sequence: CASSPEGGWGYGYTF. The CDR3 DNA sequence: TGTGCCAGCAGCCCCGAGGGGGGTTGGGGCTATGGCTACACCTTC.

This clone has a single count. The chain links TRBV9 to TRBJ2-4; D might be TRBD2 (5 bases). The V and J ends lost 1 base and 3 bases respectively, with 11 bases between them. The CDR3 runs to 15 residues. Germline lookup yields CDR1 SGDLS and CDR2 YYNGEE. CDR3 sequence: CASSVSGVDKNIQYF. The DNA of the CDR3 is TGTGCCAGCAGCGTATCCGGGGTGGACAAAAACATTCAGTACTTC.

CDR3: CAWSVRGRGYQPQHF. DNA of the CDR3: TGTGCCTGGAGTGTAAGGGGCAGGGGGTATCAGCCCCAGCATTTT. The chain couples TRBV30 to TRBJ1-5, with 7 positions matching TRBD1. The CDR3 covers 15 residues. CDR1 and CDR2 from the germline V gene are GTSNPN and SVGIG (reference sequence). The trim removed 0 bases at V and 5 bases at J, leaving 7 bases unmatched.

This clone was seen a handful of times. The rearrangement joins TRBV15 to TRBJ2-7; 8 bases are shared with TRBD1. Germline trimming cut 2 bases from V and 3 bases from J; bases unmatched to any gene: 6. CDR1 and CDR2 from the germline V gene are LNHNV and YYDKDF (reference sequence). The CDR3 is 15 residues long. The CDR3 reads CATSRFGQGGYEQYF. The CDR3 DNA reads TGTGCCACCAGCAGATTCGGACAGGGTGGCTACGAGCAGTACTTC.

This clone has only a few counts. The chain's CDR3 is CASSGGGAKDTQYF. As DNA, the CDR3 is TGTGCCAGCAGCGGCGGGGGGGCAAAAGATACGCAGTATTTT. The chain combines TRBV25-1 with TRBJ2-3; 9 positions match TRBD2. The CDR3 is made up of 14 amino acids. Germline V CDR1 and CDR2: MGHDK, SYGVNS. Losses at the gene ends were 6 bases for V and 5 bases for J; bases not matched to a gene: 6. Full variable domain (missing parts from reference TRBV25-1 and TRBJ2-3): EADIYQTPRYLVIGTGKKITLECSQTMGHDKMYWYQQDPGMELHLIHYSYGVNSTEKGDLSSESTVSRIRTEHFPLTLESARPSHTSQYLCASSGGGAKDTQYFGPGTRLTVL.